The clone carrying this T cell receptor (beta chain) has only a few counts. Antigen: not known. Generation of TCR beta libraries employed quantitative 5'-RACE incorporating molecular barcodes. TCRdb processed the 5' RACE reads anew with MiXCR; each CDR3 protein has one entry. Here the sample spans some 250,000 distinct CDR3 sequences, around 25% being singletons. The data belong to a study of CD8 T cells in ankylosing spondylitis. Study conclusions and caveats: Under 10 highly homologous variants formed a TCR beta motif that appeared characteristic of ankylosing spondylitis blood. Prior literature has documented some motif variants in synovial fluid and blood from reactive arthritis. Clones linked to disease were reported to show significant enrichment in matched ankylosing spondylitis synovial fluid.

From germline, CDR1 is LGHNA and CDR2 YNFKEQ. The CDR3 spans 15 residues. V shed 1 base, J shed 5 bases, and the junction held 6 bases outside the gene matches. The clonotype was recovered from a male donor with ankylosing spondylitis or in good health (not recorded which). V is TRBV4-2 and J is TRBJ2-3; the match to TRBD2 covers 7 bases. The sequencing input was blood, either unsorted or a sorted T cell fraction (not recorded which). In DNA form, the CDR3 reads TGTGCCAGCAGCCAAGGGGGCAGGGAGGGAGATACGCAGTATTTT. It translates to CASSQGGREGDTQYF.